Presented here are 23 T cell receptor beta chains from one specimen sequenced in a study of shared clonotypes between healthy human individuals. Clones were read by immunoSEQ multiplex PCR, and TCRdb kept only the in-frame ones, dropping some. The sample includes around 1.9 million clones, approximately 94% of them seen just once. Naive CD8 populations comprised CD45RO-negative cells positively selected for CCR7, excluding terminally differentiated effector memory CD45RA+ cells. Material: naive CD8+ T cells from PBMCs. These receptors came from a man aged 18 to 30 in good health. Some clones in this sample may be carry-over from other donors' samples.

In the case of this clone: This sample includes further DNA sequences coding for the same CDR3. J is TRBJ2-1 and V is TRBV7-9; D is ambiguous. CDR1 is SEHNR and CDR2 is FQNEAQ in the germline V gene (reference sequence). Trimming shortened V by 1 base and J by 2 bases, and 3 bases separated the two germline ends. The CDR3 contains 13 residues. Here the CDR3 DNA reads TGTGCCAGCAGCTTAGATCCCTACAATGAGCAGTTCTTC. This codes for CASSLDPYNEQFF.

The V gene is TRBV29-1, the J gene TRBJ2-2; possibly TRBD2 for D (5 bases). Per the germline V gene, CDR1 is SQVTM and CDR2 is ANQGSEA. Deletions cut 7 bases from V and 7 bases from J, with 10 bases between. This CDR3 comprises 11 residues. The CDR3 bases are TGCAGCGGGCGGGTTCTCGGGGAGCTGTTTTTT. Protein product: CSGRVLGELFF.

V is TRBV9 and J is TRBJ2-3; possibly TRBD2 for D (6 bases). Germline values: CDR1 SGDLS, CDR2 YYNGEE. CDR3 length equals 16 residues. V dropped 6 bases and J dropped 0 bases, with 17 bases sitting between them. The CDR3 here is CASTSIREDSTDTQYF. The CDR3 nucleotides are TGTGCCAGCACCTCGATCAGGGAGGATAGCACAGATACGCAGTATTTT.

The gene calls are TRBV27 and TRBJ2-5; TRBD2 aligns across 8 bases. V lost 6 bases to trimming and J lost 5 bases; unmatched junction nucleotides: 11. The CDR3 extends over 15 amino acids. Germline V gives CDR1 MNHEY, CDR2 SMNVEV (reference sequence). CDR3 DNA: TGTGCCAGCAGGGGGCGGGGGGTTAATTTGGAGACCCAGTACTTC. It yields the protein CASRGRGVNLETQYF.

V usage is TRBV2 and J usage is TRBJ1-1; possible D gene TRBD1, 5 bases. The CDR3 spans 11 residues. Trimming left V 6 bases short and J 10 bases short, with 12 bases between. Germline CDR1 reads SNHLY; CDR2 reads FYNNEI. CDR3 amino acids: CASSGIGGAFF. Here the CDR3 DNA reads TGTGCCAGCAGCGGCATCGGGGGAGCTTTCTTT.

The rearrangement uses TRBV4-1 and TRBJ2-7; D is possibly TRBD2 (7 bases). V was cut by 4 bases and J by 4 bases, with 14 bases left in between. CDR1 is MGHRA and CDR2 is YSYEKL in the germline V gene. This CDR3 spans 14 amino acids. The CDR3 DNA follows: TGCGCCAGCAGCCCGGACAAGGGGGGGTACGAGCAGTACTTC. Translating gives CASSPDKGGYEQYF.

A word on this clone: This CDR3 is also generated by other DNA sequences in the sample. This chain joins TRBV27 and TRBJ2-7; no reliable D call. V was pared by 3 bases and J by 2 bases, with 8 bases between. CDR1 and CDR2 (germline): MNHEY, SMNVEV (reference sequence). The CDR3 extends over 13 amino acids. Here the CDR3 DNA reads TGTGCCAGCAGTTTCTCCCGTACCTACGAGCAGTACTTC. Protein sequence: CASSFSRTYEQYF.

This chain uses TRBV9 with TRBJ2-2, with TRBD2 matching over 12 bases. CDR3 length: 18 amino acids. After removal of 0 bases from V and 6 bases from J, the junction contained 9 bases not matched to a gene. Germline CDR1 SGDLS, CDR2 YYNGEE. This chain's CDR3 is CASSVATTSGRVAGELFF. The DNA for the CDR3 is TGTGCCAGCAGCGTAGCTACGACTAGCGGGAGAGTCGCCGGGGAGCTGTTTTTT.

The V call is TRBV2, the J call TRBJ2-4; a possible D gene is TRBD1 (5 bases). Trimming shortened V by 3 bases and J by 5 bases, and 17 bases separated the two germline ends. The CDR3 is made up of 16 amino acids. Germline CDR1 and CDR2: SNHLY and FYNNEI. In DNA, the CDR3 is TGTGCCAGCAGTGAGTGGCAGGGCCTAACGCAAAACATTCAGTACTTC. It specifies CASSEWQGLTQNIQYF.

The chain carries TRBV9 and TRBJ2-1, with 12 bases aligning to TRBD1. This CDR3 is built from 16 residues. CDR1 and CDR2 from the germline V gene are SGDLS and YYNGEE. V dropped 6 bases and J dropped 6; count of bases not matched to a gene: 10. The CDR3 here is CASNPLPGQGANEQFF. CDR3 in DNA: TGTGCCAGCAACCCTCTCCCGGGACAGGGGGCCAATGAGCAGTTCTTC.

V gene TRBV28 combines with J gene TRBJ2-3; 12 bases line up with TRBD2. Germline trimming cut 2 bases from V and 3 bases from J; bases unmatched to any gene: 9. Germline values: CDR1 MDHEN, CDR2 SYDVKM. The CDR3 length is 18 residues. CDR3 protein: CASSLGLAGPGSTDTQYF. CDR3 nucleotides: TGTGCCAGCAGTTTAGGACTAGCGGGGCCCGGGTCTACAGATACGCAGTATTTT.

The V and J genes are TRBV6-5 and TRBJ2-5; possible D gene TRBD2, 5 bases. Deletions cut 2 bases from V and 1 base from J, with 11 bases between. The CDR3 covers 15 residues. Germline V gene sequence: CDR1 MNHEY, CDR2 SVGAGI. The CDR3 here is CASSYTRLAQETQYF. For the CDR3, the DNA is TGTGCCAGCAGTTACACTCGGCTAGCCCAAGAGACCCAGTACTTC.

This clone was recorded only once. CDR3 DNA sequence: TGCGCCAGCAGCTTTACCGGGGAGCAGTTCTTC. The encoded protein is CASSFTGEQFF. The genes are TRBV5-1 and TRBJ2-1, with D hard to call. Germline V gene lookup returns CDR1 SGHRS and CDR2 YFSETQ. V was pared by 2 bases and J by 10 bases, with 7 bases between. The length of the CDR3 is 11 residues.

The J gene is TRBJ2-7, the V gene TRBV5-1; TRBD2 matches at 11 bases. The germline gives CDR1 SGHRS, CDR2 YFSETQ. This CDR3 has 17 amino acids. The trim removed 3 bases at V and 6 bases at J, leaving 14 bases unmatched. The CDR3 nucleotides are TGCGCCAGCAGCTGGGAGGAAAGGCTAGCGGGAGGTCCCGAGCAGTACTTC. Translation gives CASSWEERLAGGPEQYF.

The chain combines TRBV7-9 with TRBJ2-1, with a possible D match to TRBD2 (5 bases). The CDR3 has 15 amino acids. Trimming shortened V by 5 bases and J by 5 bases, and 16 bases separated the two germline ends. Germline loops: CDR1 SEHNR, CDR2 FQNEAQ (reference sequence). DNA for the CDR3: TGTGCCAGCAGCCCCCACCTGAGGGCACACAATGAGCAGTTCTTC. Its protein is CASSPHLRAHNEQFF.

This clone has a single count. The chain carries TRBV4-3 and TRBJ2-5; D tentatively fits TRBD1 or TRBD2 (5 bases each). The CDR3 totals 14 residues. CDR1 is LGHNA and CDR2 is YSLEER in the germline V gene. Trimming took 0 bases from V and 3 from J, leaving 8 bases between them. The CDR3 here is CASSQDWGKETQYF. In DNA, the CDR3 is TGCGCCAGCAGCCAAGATTGGGGGAAAGAGACCCAGTACTTC.

The chain employs TRBV7-8 and TRBJ1-3, with a possible D match to TRBD1 (5 bases). V lost 2 bases, J lost 0 bases, and 14 bases lay in between. The CDR3 extends over 17 amino acids. From germline, CDR1 is SGHVS and CDR2 FQNEAQ. Written as DNA, the CDR3 is TGTGCCAGCAGCTTATGGCGTCGGGGGAGCTCTGGAAACACCATATATTTT. Amino acid sequence: CASSLWRRGSSGNTIYF.

The J gene is TRBJ1-5, the V gene TRBV28; the D is unclear. The CDR3 contains 15 residues. Germline assignment: CDR1 MDHEN and CDR2 SYDVKM. Trimming shortened V by 5 bases and J by 0 bases, and 11 bases separated the two germline ends. The CDR3 loop is CASSEIQYSNQPQHF. CDR3 nucleotides: TGTGCCAGCAGTGAAATTCAATATAGCAATCAGCCCCAGCATTTT.

This clone was recorded once. In DNA form, the CDR3 reads TGTGCCAGCAGAATTGTAGGACAGCTTGAAGAGACCCAGTACTTC. Translation gives CASRIVGQLEETQYF. The V gene is TRBV5-4, the J gene TRBJ2-5, with a weak D call TRBD1 (6 bases). Trimming shortened V by 5 bases and J by 3 bases, and 17 bases separated the two germline ends. Germline CDR1 and CDR2: SGHNT and YYREEE (reference sequence). The CDR3 runs 15 residues.

V is TRBV27 and J is TRBJ2-1, with D possibly being TRBD2 (6 bases). V was shortened by 1 base and J by 5 bases, with 15 bases between the two germline ends. The CDR3 loop spans 16 amino acids. CDR1 and CDR2 (germline): MNHEY, SMNVEV (reference sequence). The CDR3 sequence is CASSLYAGRSNNEQFF. CDR3 nucleotide sequence: TGTGCCAGCAGTTTATATGCGGGACGGTCTAACAATGAGCAGTTCTTC.

The chain joins TRBV27 to TRBJ2-1, with D possibly TRBD2 on 5 matching bases. CDR1 and CDR2 from the germline V gene are MNHEY and SMNVEV (reference sequence). The CDR3 is 14 amino acids. The V gene lost 5 bases and the J gene lost 5 bases, with 13 bases spanning the gap. CDR3 loop: CASSIPGVHNEQFF. Here the CDR3 DNA reads TGTGCCAGCAGTATTCCCGGGGTACACAATGAGCAGTTCTTC.

CDR3 DNA: TGTGCCAGCTCACCACCGGCCATTATGGGTAGCAATCAGCCCCAGCATTTT. Its protein is CASSPPAIMGSNQPQHF. The rearrangement links TRBV18 to TRBJ1-5; D unresolved. The V gene lost 0 bases and the J gene lost 0 bases, with 12 bases spanning the gap. The germline V gene has CDR1 KGHSH and CDR2 LQKENI. CDR3 size: 17 residues.

The CDR3 bases are TGTGCCAGCAGCTTTAGCGGACAAGAGACCCAGTACTTC. Protein: CASSFSGQETQYF. V usage is TRBV7-8 and J usage is TRBJ2-5, with TRBD2 as a possible D gene (6 bases). The V gene lost 3 bases and the J gene lost 2 bases, with 7 bases spanning the gap. Germline V gene data show CDR1 as SGHVS and CDR2 as FQNEAQ. This CDR3 has 13 residues.